What follows are 24 T cell receptor beta chains derived from one specimen sequenced in a study of T cells in Graves' hyperthyroidism and ophthalmopathy (dated by TCRdb to the late 2010s). The protocol used for the library was multiplex PCR. Instrument on record: Illumina HiSeq 2000. TCR beta CDR3 regions were amplified from RNA transcripts. The TCR CDR3 was subjected to a first round of RT-PCR using the HTBI primer set and the Qiagen OneStep RT-PCR kit. In TCRdb, the public reads were trimmed at Q25 with fastp and aligned with MiXCR, with productive beta chains retained. Each entry is one CDR3 protein sequence, shown with its most common DNA and genes. Recorded for this sample are 550,000 to 700,000 distinct CDR3 sequences; roughly 14% of them occurred a single time. Of the sample, approximately 4.3% is held by the ten largest clones. The source material was blood. The receptors were gathered from a middle-aged woman with Graves' ophthalmopathy.

Many counts were recorded for this clonotype. The chain links TRBV7-2 to TRBJ2-7; D is perhaps TRBD2 (5 bases). Germline CDR1 is SGHTA and CDR2 is FQGNSA. Deletions cut 3 bases from V and 4 bases from J, with 19 bases between. CDR3 length: 16 residues. CDR3: CASSLTLRTLPYEQYF. The CDR3 coding sequence is TGTGCCAGCAGCTTGACCCTTCGGACTCTTCCTTACGAGCAGTACTTC. The full variable domain, its missing parts supplied by reference TRBV7-2 and TRBJ2-7, is GAGVSQSPSNKVTEKGKDVELRCDPISGHTALYWYRQSLGQGLEFLIYFQGNSAPDKSGLPSDRFSAERTGGSVSTLTIQRTQQEDSAVYLCASSLTLRTLPYEQYFGPGTRLTVT.

This clonotype was seen many times. This CDR3 reads CASSPLSSRSMNTEAFF. CDR3 nucleotides: TGTGCCAGCTCCCCCCTTTCTTCCAGGAGCATGAACACTGAAGCTTTCTTT. The V and J genes are TRBV19 and TRBJ1-1; D not certain. The CDR3 consists of 17 residues. In germline, CDR1 is LNHDA, CDR2 SQIVND (reference sequence). Trimming cost V 9 bases and J 0 bases, with 23 bases left between them.

At least ten counts were recorded for this clonotype. The CDR3: CASSPTGTKALTEAFF. In DNA, the CDR3 is TGTGCCAGCAGCCCCACCGGGACAAAAGCCCTCACTGAAGCTTTCTTT. The V and J genes are TRBV11-2 and TRBJ1-1, with a weak D call TRBD1 (6 bases). Per germline, CDR1 SGHAT and CDR2 FQNNGV. The germline V and J ends were trimmed by 5 bases and 4 bases, with 20 bases remaining between them. This CDR3 has 16 amino acids.

This clonotype has at least ten counts. The chain links TRBV5-1 to TRBJ1-2, with D uncertain. V dropped 0 bases and J dropped 8 bases, with 11 bases sitting between them. Germline V gives CDR1 SGHRS, CDR2 YFSETQ. This CDR3 is built from 13 residues. CDR3 DNA sequence: TGCGCCAGCAGCTTGGTTACTAAATCGGGCTACACCTTC. It translates to CASSLVTKSGYTF.

This sequence joins TRBV27 and TRBJ2-5; 7 bases fit TRBD2. The CDR3 covers 12 residues. Germline V CDR1 and CDR2: MNHEY, SMNVEV (reference sequence). V gave up 6 bases and J gave up 7 bases; unmatched junction bases: 5. CDR3 sequence: CASRGGVGTQYF. CDR3 coding DNA: TGTGCCAGCAGGGGGGGGGTGGGGACCCAGTACTTC.

Ten or more counts support this clonotype. The V call is TRBV11-2, the J call TRBJ2-7; D remains ambiguous. The CDR3 runs 13 residues. Germline V lookup: CDR1 SGHAT, CDR2 FQNNGV. V was cut by 4 bases and J by 3 bases, with 10 bases left in between. The CDR3 protein is CASSSRADYEQYF. CDR3 nucleotides: TGTGCCAGCAGCTCACGGGCGGACTACGAGCAGTACTTC.

This clonotype has ten or more counts. This chain's CDR3 is CASSLEGYGYTF. CDR3 DNA: TGTGCCAGCAGCTTGGAGGGCTATGGCTACACCTTC. The V call is TRBV11-3, the J call TRBJ1-2, with D uncertain. V dropped 3 bases and J dropped 4 bases, with 6 bases sitting between them. The germline V gene has CDR1 SGHNT and CDR2 YENEEA. The CDR3 totals 12 residues.

This clonotype came up a few times. The CDR3 does not end in the conserved phenylalanine or tryptophan, so this is likely a read error. The rearrangement uses TRBV7-3 and TRBJ1-5; D is uncertain. The V end was cut by 5 bases, the J end by 9 bases, with 17 bases between. Germline loops: CDR1 SGHTA, CDR2 FQGTGA. There are 14 residues in the CDR3. This CDR3 reads CASSAHLVGRPQHS. The CDR3 nucleotides are TGTGCCAGCAGCGCTCACCTCGTTGGGAGGCCCCAGCATTCT.

The chain combines TRBV12-3 or TRBV12-4 with TRBJ2-5; D perhaps matches TRBD2 (5 bases). V gave up 6 bases and J gave up 1 base, with 12 bases separating them. The CDR3 is 14 amino acids. The CDR3 DNA sequence: TGTGCCAGCAGCAAAGTCGGGATCCAAGAGACCCAGTACTTC. It specifies CASSKVGIQETQYF.

This clonotype occurred many times. This chain links TRBV6-5 with TRBJ2-7; D possibly uses TRBD1 or TRBD2 (5 bases each). Germline CDR1 MNHEY, CDR2 SVGAGI. V was trimmed by 3 bases and J by 0 bases, leaving 12 bases between them. The CDR3 spans 15 residues. The CDR3 region is CASSYTWGSSYEQYF. The CDR3 bases are TGTGCCAGCAGTTATACTTGGGGGAGCTCCTACGAGCAGTACTTC.

This clonotype was detected only a few times. The CDR3 loop is CASSRADDTGELFF. The CDR3 coding sequence is TGTGCCAGCTCACGGGCAGATGACACCGGGGAGCTGTTTTTT. V usage is TRBV18 and J usage is TRBJ2-2; D gene uncertain. Germline loops: CDR1 KGHSH, CDR2 LQKENI. V dropped 4 bases and J dropped 3 bases, with 9 bases sitting between them. CDR3 length equals 14 residues.

This clonotype was picked up many times. The V call is TRBV27, the J call TRBJ1-5, with TRBD1 matching over 9 bases. Looked up from germline, CDR1 is MNHEY and CDR2 is SMNVEV (reference sequence). This CDR3 contains 16 residues. Germline trimming cut 5 bases from V and 3 bases from J; bases unmatched to any gene: 8. CDR3 region: CASSLSGQGTNQPQHF. CDR3 nucleotide sequence: TGTGCCAGCAGTCTGTCCGGACAGGGGACCAATCAGCCCCAGCATTTT.

The chain has TRBV6-5 and TRBJ2-7; D possibly corresponds to TRBD2 (5 bases). V shed 0 bases and J shed 5 bases, with 14 bases lying between them. From germline, CDR1 is MNHEY and CDR2 SVGAGI. The CDR3 runs to 15 residues. The CDR3 sequence is CASSYSRASVNEQYF. As DNA, the CDR3 is TGTGCCAGCAGTTACTCGAGGGCTTCGGTCAACGAGCAGTACTTC.

This clonotype was found many times. The rearrangement uses TRBV6-5 and TRBJ1-1; D unclear. The V and J ends lost 2 bases and 1 base respectively, with 8 bases between them. Germline CDR1 is MNHEY and CDR2 is SVGAGI. The CDR3 has 14 amino acids. CDR3 in amino acids: CASSYVFGNTEAFF. DNA for the CDR3: TGTGCCAGCAGTTACGTGTTCGGGAACACTGAAGCTTTCTTT.

This clonotype was recorded at least ten times. This rearrangement joins TRBV6-2 or TRBV6-3 to TRBJ2-7; the match to TRBD1 covers 11 bases. Trimming at V came to 6 bases and at J to 2 bases, leaving 3 bases not matched to a gene. From germline, CDR1 is MNHEY and CDR2 SVGEGT. The CDR3 consists of 14 residues. CDR3 in amino acids: CASRGQGAPYEQYF. CDR3 sequence (DNA): TGTGCCAGCAGAGGACAGGGGGCTCCCTACGAGCAGTACTTC.

This clonotype was picked up many times. The chain recombines TRBV5-1 with TRBJ2-7; D unresolved. The CDR3 consists of 12 residues. V lost 4 bases to trimming and J lost 7 bases, with 12 bases between them. CDR1 and CDR2 from the germline V gene are SGHRS and YFSETQ. CDR3 coding DNA: TGCGCCAGCAGCCCAAATCAGGATGAGCAGTACTTC. As protein: CASSPNQDEQYF.

This clonotype has a count of ten or more. The CDR3 DNA reads TGCAGCGTTAGAAGGATCGACGAGCAGTACTTC. This translates into CSVRRIDEQYF. The chain links TRBV29-1 to TRBJ2-7; no firm D call. V gave up 5 bases and J gave up 5 bases, with 10 bases separating them. This CDR3 has 11 residues. CDR1 and CDR2 (germline): SQVTM, ANQGSEA.

This clonotype has only a few counts. V usage is TRBV24-1 and J usage is TRBJ2-2, with a weak D call TRBD1 (6 bases). CDR1 KGHDR and CDR2 SFDVKD come from the germline V gene. Between the trimmed V and J ends, which lost 6 bases and 4 bases, there was a span of 20 bases. This CDR3 contains 17 residues. CDR3 in amino acids: CATSSTDGGTGTGELFF. CDR3 in DNA: TGTGCCACCAGTTCAACCGATGGGGGCACGGGCACCGGGGAGCTGTTTTTT.

This clonotype came up many times. The chain links TRBV6-1 to TRBJ2-5, with 9 bases identical to TRBD1. The CDR3 has 12 residues. V gave up 5 bases and J gave up 10 bases; unmatched junction bases: 5. Germline values: CDR1 MNHNS, CDR2 SASEGT. CDR3 loop: CASSFPTGGQYF. The DNA of the CDR3 is TGTGCCAGCAGTTTCCCGACAGGGGGCCAGTACTTC.

This clonotype was seen at least ten times. The rearrangement uses TRBV11-1 and TRBJ2-5; 16 bases line up with TRBD2. CDR3 length: 19 amino acids. The trim removed 5 bases at V and 2 bases at J, leaving 11 bases unmatched. Germline CDR1 reads SGHAT; CDR2 reads FQDESV (reference sequence). The CDR3 loop reads CASSPGTSGRARGQETQYF. The CDR3 DNA sequence: TGTGCCAGCAGCCCGGGGACTAGCGGGAGGGCCCGGGGGCAAGAGACCCAGTACTTC.

The rearrangement joins TRBV5-1 to TRBJ1-1; TRBD1 aligns across 11 bases. The junction had 9 bases not matched to a gene; V was cut back by 6 bases and J by 5 bases. The length of the CDR3 is 15 residues. Germline CDR1 and CDR2: SGHRS and YFSETQ. The CDR3 DNA reads as TGCGCCAGCACGCCCAGCGGGACAGGGGGGACTGAAGCTTTCTTT. This codes for CASTPSGTGGTEAFF.

This clonotype has a count of ten or more. The gene calls are TRBV6-1 and TRBJ2-2; D is undetermined. Trimming took 7 bases from V and 0 from J, leaving 9 bases between them. The CDR3 loop spans 14 amino acids. In germline, CDR1 is MNHNS, CDR2 SASEGT. CDR3 residues: CASTAWTNTGELFF. CDR3 bases: TGTGCCAGCACCGCCTGGACGAACACCGGGGAGCTGTTTTTT.

This clonotype was picked up many times. This chain links TRBV19 with TRBJ1-6, with a possible D match to TRBD1 (5 bases). The V and J ends lost 5 bases and 8 bases respectively, with 13 bases between them. The CDR3 is 14 amino acids. Germline CDR1 LNHDA, CDR2 SQIVND (reference sequence). CDR3 sequence reads: CASSGGFSYSPLHF. The CDR3 region has the DNA TGTGCCAGTAGTGGGGGGTTTAGTTATTCACCCCTCCACTTT.

The chain links TRBV29-1 to TRBJ2-7; TRBD1 agrees at 11 bases. Germline V lookup: CDR1 SQVTM, CDR2 ANQGSEA. Losses at the gene ends were 6 bases for V and 2 bases for J; bases not matched to a gene: 3. CDR3 length: 13 residues. The CDR3 reads CSVKGQGAYEQYF. The CDR3 nucleotides read TGCAGCGTGAAGGGACAGGGGGCCTACGAGCAGTACTTC.